Below, one T cell receptor beta chain is given with its context. Its antigen is not identified. The record originates from a study of cytomegalovirus exposure and HLA in healthy donors. The PCR contained 60 Vbeta and 13 Jbeta primers. Assay used: immunoSEQ multiplex PCR; TCRdb lists only in-frame clones, some missing. The repertoire has more than 150,000 clones, about four fifths of them found once; the top ten carry over 2.5%. Study outcomes and limitations: Later analysis reportedly placed an Asian-associated ancestry cluster below the roughly 680-donor mean in N-insertions. Associated with cytomegalovirus, according to the listing, were around 160 TCR beta chains.

V lost 1 base to trimming and J lost 5 bases, with 8 bases between them. Per germline, CDR1 SNHLY and CDR2 FYNNEI. The length of the CDR3 is 13 residues. The source of this sequence is a woman in her 50s in good health and CMV-seropositive. The material sequenced was PBMCs. V and J are TRBV2 and TRBJ1-1; TRBD1 is a possible D gene (5 bases). The CDR3 reads CASSEEGSTEAFF. DNA for the CDR3: TGTGCCAGCAGTGAAGAGGGGTCTACTGAAGCTTTCTTT.